This T cell receptor beta chain stems from a study of blood T cell repertoires in COVID-19. Overall study: Italy, Spain and the United States were the sources of the convalescent and acute COVID-19 samples. Sample material is recorded as cDNA or gDNA derived from T cells, B-cell-depleted T cells, or PBMCs.

Germline V gene sequence: CDR1 SNHLY, CDR2 FYNNEI. J gave up 5 bases and V 6 bases, and 5 bases lay outside the gene matches. This CDR3 spans 13 amino acids. In the authors' workflow: Cell counts per sample came from amplifying reference gene primers. Measured with immunoSEQ multiplex PCR; TCRdb has only the in-frame clones, and not every one. The V and J calls and the clone size are those of that table, but D and trimming were determined from the DNA. The sample carries tens of thousands of clones, roughly 91% recorded once. The chain couples TRBV2 to TRBJ1-2; 8 bases align to TRBD1. This clonotype originated in a man aged 70 or older with active COVID-19. What was sequenced was peripheral blood. The CDR3 coding sequence is TGTGCCAGCAGCTTGACAGGGGATTATGGCTACACCTTC. Its protein product is CASSLTGDYGYTF.